A selection of T cell receptor beta chains follows, all from one sample in a study of T cell responses to AZD1222 COVID-19 vaccine. Some clones are missing from TCRdb's copy, which holds only in-frame ones; the method was immunoSEQ multiplex PCR. This table holds some 150,000 clones, about 88% found once. Source: peripheral blood, taken on day 0 of AZD1222 vaccination. These receptors were taken from an adult in good health. The conserved cysteine and the conserved F or W are not part of the CDR3 here. D genes are given only for firm matches. Not all rows give a size; the values are once, few, many and, for expanded clones, a class.

d_call j_call v_call clone_size cdr3_aa
TRBD2 TRBJ2-7 TRBV27 - ASSLSQRGGLYEQY
- TRBJ2-2 TRBV18 - ASSPPGASTGELF
- TRBJ1-2 TRBV20-1 - SASRGWDGYT
- TRBJ1-5 TRBV6-1 - ASSEGTASNQPQH
- TRBJ1-1 TRBV7-2 - ASSLHSGVDTEAF
- TRBJ1-2 TRBV27 - ASSPPRTNYGYT
- TRBJ2-1 TRBV10-2 - ASSENGGYYNEQF
- TRBJ1-1 TRBV9 - ASSAHSLNTEAF
- TRBJ2-2 TRBV6-5 - ASRGVLNTGELF
- TRBJ2-1 TRBV19 - ASSFDSTYNEQF
TRBD1 TRBJ2-5 TRBV4-1 - ASSRAGGQETQY
- TRBJ2-3 TRBV5-1 - ASSARVRDTQY
- TRBJ2-5 TRBV5-1 - ASSLEWALGGQY
- TRBJ2-7 TRBV24-1 - ATSDFGGHEQY
TRBD1 TRBJ1-2 TRBV12-3/TRBV12-4 - ASSRRDRGGYT
TRBD1 TRBJ1-6 TRBV6-6 once ASSRNRRTGNNSPLH
- TRBJ1-2 TRBV28 once ASSLAANYGYT
TRBD1 TRBJ1-3 TRBV7-2 - ASSLFTGGTANTIY
- TRBJ2-7 TRBV7-2 - ASSYTGPSSYEQY
- TRBJ1-4 TRBV7-8 - ASSLITGKGSNEKLF
- TRBJ2-1 TRBV12-3/TRBV12-4 - ASSGWENNEQF
- TRBJ2-1 TRBV7-8 - ASSLGRYNEQF
- TRBJ1-4 TRBV13 - ASSTRLTGPEKLF
- TRBJ2-1 TRBV6-2/TRBV6-3 - ASSYRGEQF
TRBD1 TRBJ1-5 TRBV2 - ASNRGQESNQPQH
TRBD2 TRBJ2-7 TRBV20-1 - SARGGFATY
- TRBJ1-2 TRBV2 - ASSEGGYT
TRBD1 TRBJ1-5 TRBV19 - ASRTGQGDQPQH
- TRBJ1-2 TRBV5-6 - ASSLRGVLNYGYT
TRBD1 TRBJ1-2 TRBV2 - ASSDRGQGIGRGYT
TRBD2 TRBJ2-7 TRBV29-1 - SVGLAGSSYEQY
TRBD2 TRBJ2-1 TRBV2 - ASTLAGAWDEQF
- TRBJ2-1 TRBV2 once ASSPMSSYNEQF
TRBD1 TRBJ1-2 TRBV5-4 - ASSLRGGANYGYT
- TRBJ1-4 TRBV18 - ASSPPAEVEEKLF
- TRBJ2-2 TRBV19 few ASSMLGQKTGELF
- TRBJ1-2 TRBV29-1 - SARTASYGYT
- TRBJ1-1 TRBV27 - ASSFNREDTEAF
- TRBJ2-7 TRBV18 - ASSPDGDYEQY